What follows are 12 T cell receptor beta chains derived from one specimen sequenced in a study of blood T cell repertoires in COVID-19. Repertoires were generated with immunoSEQ multiplex PCR, while TCRdb's copy carries only in-frame clones and drops some. The sample lists about 160,000 clones; approximately 81% were seen once. The specimen was PBMCs or T cells enriched from blood (not recorded which). These receptors originate from a woman between 50 and 59 years old who had recovered from COVID-19.

The V gene is TRBV4-1, the J gene TRBJ2-7; TRBD2 agrees at 10 bases. The germline V gene encodes CDR1 MGHRA and CDR2 YSYEKL. V was pared by 4 bases and J by 3 bases, with 3 bases of the junction left unmatched. This CDR3 has 14 residues. The CDR3 DNA reads TGCGCCAGCAGCCCCCGGACTAGCGGCTACGAGCAGTACTTC. It encodes CASSPRTSGYEQYF.

CDR3 sequence: CASTRDRNSPLHF. In DNA, the CDR3 is TGTGCCAGCACCCGGGACAGAAATTCACCCCTCCACTTT. The J gene is TRBJ1-6, the V gene TRBV12-3 or TRBV12-4, with 7 bases fitting TRBD1. The length of the CDR3 is 13 residues. V lost 7 bases and J lost 7; bases outside the gene matches: 4.

DNA of the CDR3: TGTGCCAGCAGTTTTAAGCGGGGGGCCTTCACCGGGGAGCTGTTTTTT. It yields the protein CASSFKRGAFTGELFF. V usage is TRBV27 and J usage is TRBJ2-2, with 9 bases identical to TRBD2. There are 16 residues in the CDR3. Trimming at V came to 3 bases and at J to 4 bases, leaving 6 bases not matched to a gene. Germline assignment: CDR1 MNHEY and CDR2 SMNVEV (reference sequence).

The gene calls are TRBV28 and TRBJ2-7; 8 bases fit TRBD1. The CDR3 spans 14 residues. Germline loops: CDR1 MDHEN, CDR2 SYDVKM. Trimming took 5 bases from V and 9 from J; bases not matched to a gene: 12. This CDR3 is CASSPGQGVGVQYF. The DNA of the CDR3 is TGTGCCAGCAGTCCTGGACAGGGTGTGGGCGTGCAGTACTTC.

The rearrangement links TRBV7-2 to TRBJ2-7; 12 positions agree with TRBD2. Germline V gene data show CDR1 as SGHTA and CDR2 as FQGNSA. Losses at the gene ends were 4 bases for V and 7 bases for J; bases not matched to a gene: 8. The CDR3 extends over 15 amino acids. The DNA of the CDR3 is TGTGCCAGCAGCTCGTCTAGCGGGGGGGCGTATGAGCAGTACTTC. This encodes CASSSSSGGAYEQYF.

This clone was counted only a few times. This sequence joins TRBV18 and TRBJ2-5, with a weak D call TRBD2 (6 bases). The germline V and J ends were trimmed by 2 bases and 3 bases, with 10 bases remaining between them. Germline CDR1 and CDR2: KGHSH and LQKENI. This CDR3 region has 14 residues. The CDR3 region is CASSPTGGEETQYF. CDR3 DNA sequence: TGTGCCAGCTCACCAACTGGCGGGGAAGAGACCCAGTACTTC.

This clone came up a few times. The chain uses TRBV11-2 and TRBJ2-3, with 8 nucleotides matching TRBD2. The CDR3 has 18 amino acids. The V and J ends lost 5 bases and 7 bases, in that order; junction bases with no gene match: 20. Germline V CDR1 and CDR2: SGHAT, FQNNGV. CDR3 loop: CASSPNVLRGARSNTQYF. The CDR3 nucleotides read TGTGCCAGCAGCCCTAACGTTCTGCGGGGGGCAAGAAGTAATACGCAGTATTTT.

The gene calls are TRBV9 and TRBJ1-1; 9 bases align to TRBD1. CDR3 length: 16 amino acids. The V segment lost 5 bases and the J segment 8 bases; nucleotides outside the gene matches: 16. Germline CDR1 reads SGDLS; CDR2 reads YYNGEE. The CDR3: CASSYDPGGQGSEAFF. CDR3 nucleotide sequence: TGTGCCAGCAGTTACGACCCTGGGGGACAGGGATCCGAAGCTTTCTTT.

In its sample, this clone was seen once. The V gene is TRBV6-2 or TRBV6-3, the J gene TRBJ2-5; TRBD2 agrees at 9 bases. CDR1 and CDR2 (germline): MNHEY, SVGEGT. The junction had 5 bases not matched to a gene; V was cut back by 2 bases and J by 4 bases. The CDR3 sequence is 15 residues long. Here the CDR3 DNA reads TGTGCCAGCAGTTACCCGGCTAGCGGGATAGAGACCCAGTACTTC. Amino acids: CASSYPASGIETQYF.

In DNA, the CDR3 is TGTGCCAGTAGTATAGATCCCCCAGGGGGCAATGAGCAGTTCTTC. Amino acid sequence: CASSIDPPGGNEQFF. V usage is TRBV19 and J usage is TRBJ2-1; 7 positions agree with TRBD1. CDR1 is LNHDA, CDR2 SQIVND, per germline (reference sequence). Trimming at V came to 0 bases and at J to 6 bases, leaving 5 bases not matched to a gene. This CDR3 spans 15 amino acids.

V usage is TRBV4-2 and J usage is TRBJ2-1, with a weak D call TRBD1 (6 bases). This CDR3 is built from 15 residues. Germline loops: CDR1 LGHNA, CDR2 YNFKEQ. Trimming removed 1 base at V and 5 bases at J, with 12 bases between. As DNA, the CDR3 is TGTGCCAGCAGCCAAGGGTCCCCAGGGGACAATGAGCAGTTCTTC. This codes for CASSQGSPGDNEQFF.

CDR3 DNA sequence: TGTGCCAGCAATCCGGGACAACCCTCCGGGGCCAACGTCCTGACTTTC. Amino acid sequence: CASNPGQPSGANVLTF. The rearrangement links TRBV5-4 to TRBJ2-6, with D maybe TRBD1 (6 bases). The V end lost 6 bases, the J end lost 4 bases, and 17 bases lay between the germline ends. CDR3 length: 16 amino acids. In germline, CDR1 is SGHNT, CDR2 YYREEE (reference sequence).